This T cell receptor (beta chain) originates from a study of OX40 agonist ivuxolimab in advanced cancers. About the full investigation: Ivuxolimab, which targeted the costimulatory receptor OX40 (CD134), was an agonistic, fully human IgG2 monoclonal antibody. Partial responses occurred in three dose-escalation patients, of whom one had hepatocellular carcinoma and two had cutaneous melanoma. The monotherapy dose-escalation portion (N of about 50 patients) of the phase I ivuxolimab trial is reported in the paper. Prior anti-PD-1, anti-PD-L1 or anti-CTLA-4 therapy was permitted, and 40% of dose-escalation patients had received checkpoint inhibitors. Among the 52 dose-escalation patients, 19 had hepatocellular carcinoma, 15 melanoma, 9 renal cell carcinoma and 9 head and neck cancer. Intravenous ivuxolimab was administered to patients every 2 weeks at six dose levels: 0.01, 0.1, 0.3, 1.5, 3 and 10 mg/kg. In the dose-escalation cohort, more than 80% of patients were male, and the mean age was around 60 years with a range of roughly 20 to 79. The point of sequencing TCRbeta in the periphery was to test whether ivuxolimab changed TCR sequence diversity and drove clonal T-cell expansion.

General conclusions and limits of the study: Low levels of normalized T-cell clonal expansion were also seen in some patients who did not respond. After ivuxolimab, CD8+ T cells had more expanded clones than CD4+ T cells on average. Partial responders in the 0.1-3.0 mg/kg groups had among the lowest normalized peripheral clonal expansion, especially among CD8+ T cells. At doses of 0.1 to 3.0 mg/kg, clonal expansion of both CD4+ and CD8+ T cells in blood was seen between baseline and week 6. Which antigens the clonally expanded peripheral T cells were specific for was not determined.

The trial excluded patients who had a history of autoimmune disease or who were on systemic immunosuppression. Peripheral blood for TCR sequencing was collected from all dose cohorts at baseline, on cycle 4 day 1, and on cycle 7 day 1. Samples came from an open-label, multicenter, first-in-human phase I dose-escalation trial of ivuxolimab. Adults with locally advanced or metastatic melanoma, renal cell, hepatocellular, or head and neck squamous cell carcinoma were enrolled in the trial. Before TCR sequencing, CD4+ T cells and CD8+ T cells from peripheral blood were sorted into separate populations. CDR1 is given as SGHTA and CDR2 as FQGNSA, both from the germline V gene. The V and J ends are trimmed by 5 bases and 4 bases, leaving 11 bases between them. From its cysteine to its phenylalanine, the CDR3 spans 13 amino acids. Just the 39-base CDR3 DNA is kept, in frame starting at base 1. Genomic DNA was extracted from sorted cells for sequencing of the TCRbeta CDR3 region. TCRbeta CDR3 regions were sequenced using the immunoSEQ Assay. TCRdb carries this immuneACCESS record with in-frame sequences only. Its versions omit some clonotypes, under half of them owing to an unresolved V gene in the studies checked, with the rest unexplained. The sample data list roughly 43,000 clones, and 82% of these were observed just once. The biggest ten clones account for approximately 2% of the sample.

As regards this clone: This clone's antigen is unknown. The record has no base qualities; no much larger clone is one base away.

The sample consisted of CD4+ or CD8+ T cells sorted from blood, taken in a trial of the OX40 agonist ivuxolimab. This TCR was sampled from an adult with an advanced solid tumor such as melanoma, head and neck, liver or kidney cancer. The chain links TRBV7-2 with TRBJ1-2; the D gene cannot be named for sure. CDR3 region: CASSPGIRYGYTF. The nucleotide sequence reads TGTGCCAGCAGCCCCGGGATACGCTATGGCTACACCTTC.